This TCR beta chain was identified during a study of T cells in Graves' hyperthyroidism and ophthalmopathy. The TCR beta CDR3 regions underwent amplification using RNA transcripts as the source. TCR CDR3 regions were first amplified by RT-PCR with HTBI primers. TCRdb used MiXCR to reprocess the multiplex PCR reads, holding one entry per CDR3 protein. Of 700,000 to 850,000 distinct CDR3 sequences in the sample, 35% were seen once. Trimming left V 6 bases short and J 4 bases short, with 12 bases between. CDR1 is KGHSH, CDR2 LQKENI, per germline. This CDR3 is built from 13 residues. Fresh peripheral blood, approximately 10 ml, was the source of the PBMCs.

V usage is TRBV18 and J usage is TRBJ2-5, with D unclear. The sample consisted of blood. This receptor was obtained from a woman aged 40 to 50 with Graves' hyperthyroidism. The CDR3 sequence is CASSLLMRETQYF. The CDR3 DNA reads TGTGCCAGCTCTCTACTGATGCGAGAGACCCAGTACTTC.